This T cell receptor (beta chain) was retrieved from a study of control samples from healthy donors and cancer patients (TCRdb year 2020). As regards this clone: Its antigen target is currently unknown. Base quality data are lacking; no much larger clone is found one base away.

In the germline V gene (reference sequence), CDR1 corresponds to MNHEY and CDR2 to SMNVEV. There are 17 amino acids in the CDR3, from cysteine to phenylalanine inclusive. Just CDR3 DNA is preserved here, 51 bases in frame from base 1. V lost 2 bases and J lost 0 bases; the stretch between them is 14 bases long. Receptor amplification or capture employed the immunoSEQ multiplex PCR assay. TCRdb mirrors the immuneACCESS table, restricted to in-frame sequences. Some clones are absent from its copies; in checked studies, under half trace to an unresolved V gene, and the reason for the others is unknown. Within this sample are tens of thousands of clones, with around 94% of them counted one time only. The ten top clones hold around 4% of the sample.

The TCR originated in a man aged 30-40 years in good health. The sequencing input was blood. The sequence joins TRBV27 to TRBJ1-5; TRBD1 is possibly the D segment (5 matching bases). The nucleotide sequence is given as TGTGCCAGCAGTTTAAGGCAGGGTGGGAATAGCAATCAGCCCCAGCATTTT. Protein translation: CASSLRQGGNSNQPQHF.